This TCR beta chain is drawn from a study of CD8 T cells in Susac syndrome. Study-wide results and limits: Individuals included in the TCR sequencing and HLA analysis were acknowledged by the study to be relatively few in number.

V lost 6 bases and J 2 bases, leaving 10 bases between the germline ends. The germline V gene encodes CDR1 MNHNY and CDR2 SVGAGI (reference sequence). This CDR3 region has 13 residues. TEMRA cells were FACS-enriched, while CD8+ and CD4+ T cells were negatively isolated. Roughly 0.45 to 1 ug RNA was reverse transcribed with random hexamers. Amplification of TCR beta CDR3 was carried out by immunoSEQ multiplex PCR, which covered 54 Vbeta and 13 Jbeta segments. TCRdb reanalysed the immunoSEQ multiplex PCR reads using MiXCR and keeps one entry per CDR3 protein. The table lists 150,000 to 200,000 distinct CDR3 sequences, roughly nine tenths of them singletons, with about 0.073% in the top ten. In the case of this clonotype: Its specificity is not known.

This chain connects TRBV6-6 to TRBJ1-1, with D tentatively TRBD1 (5 bases). The material sequenced was CD4+ T cells from PBMCs. The receptor was isolated from a human donor in good health. CDR3 in amino acids: CASSPGPNTEAFF. The CDR3 bases are TGTGCCAGCAGCCCAGGGCCAAACACTGAAGCTTTCTTT.